The TCR beta chain described here comes from a study of blood T cell repertoires in COVID-19. Study details: Italy, Spain and the United States were the sources of the convalescent and acute COVID-19 samples. T cells, B-cell-depleted T cells, or PBMCs provided the cDNA or gDNA that served as material.

As processed by the authors: Amplification from reference gene primers served as the basis for estimated nucleated cell counts. Here immunoSEQ multiplex PCR was the method, and the copy in TCRdb shows in-frame clones only, minus some. V, J and clone size derive from that table, while D and trimming were established from the DNA sequence. Altogether some 200,000 clones are present, over 70% being singletons, with the ten largest covering 5.5%. This CDR3 spans 15 amino acids. J lost 4 bases, V lost 1 base, and 2 bases had no gene match. Germline V gene lookup returns CDR1 SGHKS and CDR2 YYEKEE (reference sequence).

This sequence joins TRBV5-5 and TRBJ1-4; TRBD1 aligns across 9 bases. This sequence originates from a woman in her 70s with acute or convalescent COVID-19. The sample consisted of peripheral blood. CDR3 loop: CASSLSDRGNEKLFF. In DNA, the CDR3 is TGTGCCAGCAGCTTGTCGGACAGGGGTAATGAAAAACTGTTTTTT.